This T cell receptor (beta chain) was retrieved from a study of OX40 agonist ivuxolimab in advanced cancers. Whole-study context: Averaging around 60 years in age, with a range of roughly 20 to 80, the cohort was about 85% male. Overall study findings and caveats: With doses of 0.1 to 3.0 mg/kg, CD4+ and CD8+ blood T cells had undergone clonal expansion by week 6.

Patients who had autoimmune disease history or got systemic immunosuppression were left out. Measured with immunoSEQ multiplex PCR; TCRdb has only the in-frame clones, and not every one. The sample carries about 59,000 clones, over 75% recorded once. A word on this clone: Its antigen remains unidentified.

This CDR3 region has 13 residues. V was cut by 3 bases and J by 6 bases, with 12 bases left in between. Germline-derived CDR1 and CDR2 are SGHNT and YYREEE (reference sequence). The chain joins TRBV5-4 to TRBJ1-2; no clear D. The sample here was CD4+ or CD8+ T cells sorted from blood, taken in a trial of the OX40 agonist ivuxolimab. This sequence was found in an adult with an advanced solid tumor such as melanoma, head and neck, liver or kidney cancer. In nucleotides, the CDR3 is TGTGCCAGCAGCTCCTACATAGAGGATGGCTACACCTTC. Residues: CASSSYIEDGYTF.